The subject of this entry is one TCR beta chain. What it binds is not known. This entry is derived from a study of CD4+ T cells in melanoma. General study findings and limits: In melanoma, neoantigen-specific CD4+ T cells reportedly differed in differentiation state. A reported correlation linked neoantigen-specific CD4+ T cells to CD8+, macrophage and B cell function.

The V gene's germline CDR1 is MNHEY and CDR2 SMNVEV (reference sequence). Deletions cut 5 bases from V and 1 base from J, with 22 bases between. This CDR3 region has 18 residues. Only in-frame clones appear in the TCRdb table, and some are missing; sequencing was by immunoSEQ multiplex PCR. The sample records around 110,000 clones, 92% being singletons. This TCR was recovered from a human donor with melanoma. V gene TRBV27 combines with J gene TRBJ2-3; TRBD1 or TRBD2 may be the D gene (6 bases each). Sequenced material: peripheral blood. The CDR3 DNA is TGTGCCAGCAGTCCCCTGAGGGGGGCGTGGTTGGGCACAGATACGCAGTATTTT. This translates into CASSPLRGAWLGTDTQYF.